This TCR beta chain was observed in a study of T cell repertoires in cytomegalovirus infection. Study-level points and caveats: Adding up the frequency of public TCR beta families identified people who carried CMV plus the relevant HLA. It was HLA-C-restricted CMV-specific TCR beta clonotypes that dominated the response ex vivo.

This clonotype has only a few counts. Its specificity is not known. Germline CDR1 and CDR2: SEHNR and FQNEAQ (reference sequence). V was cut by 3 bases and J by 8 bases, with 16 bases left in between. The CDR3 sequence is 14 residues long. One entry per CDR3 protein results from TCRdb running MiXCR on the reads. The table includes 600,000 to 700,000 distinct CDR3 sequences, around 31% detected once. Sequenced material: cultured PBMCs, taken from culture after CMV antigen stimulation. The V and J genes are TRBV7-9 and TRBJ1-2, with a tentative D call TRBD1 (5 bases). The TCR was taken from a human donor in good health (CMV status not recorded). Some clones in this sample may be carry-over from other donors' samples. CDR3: CASSFKSPTDGYTF. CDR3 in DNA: TGTGCCAGCAGCTTTAAAAGTCCGACAGACGGCTACACCTTC.